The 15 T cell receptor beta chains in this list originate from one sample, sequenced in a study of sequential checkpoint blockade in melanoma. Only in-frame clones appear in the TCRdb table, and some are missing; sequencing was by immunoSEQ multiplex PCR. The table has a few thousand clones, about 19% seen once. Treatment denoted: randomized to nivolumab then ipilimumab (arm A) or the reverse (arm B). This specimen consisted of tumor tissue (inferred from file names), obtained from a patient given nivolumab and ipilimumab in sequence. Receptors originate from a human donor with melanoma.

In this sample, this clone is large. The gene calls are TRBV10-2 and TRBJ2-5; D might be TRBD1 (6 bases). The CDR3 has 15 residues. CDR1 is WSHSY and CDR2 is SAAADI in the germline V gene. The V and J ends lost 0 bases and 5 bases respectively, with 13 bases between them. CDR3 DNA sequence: TGCGCCAGCAGTGAGTCGAATGGACAGTGGGAGACCCAGTACTTC. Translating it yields CASSESNGQWETQYF.

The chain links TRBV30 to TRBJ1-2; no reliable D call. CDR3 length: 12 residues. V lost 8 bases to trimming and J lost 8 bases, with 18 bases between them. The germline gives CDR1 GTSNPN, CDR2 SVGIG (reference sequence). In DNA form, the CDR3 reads TGTGCCCGGGGATGGACCCTGTCCGGCTACACCTTC. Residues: CARGWTLSGYTF.

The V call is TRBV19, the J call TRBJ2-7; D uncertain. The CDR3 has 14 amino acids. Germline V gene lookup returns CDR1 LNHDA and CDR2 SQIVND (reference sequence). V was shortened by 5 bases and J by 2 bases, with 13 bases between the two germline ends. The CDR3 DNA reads TGTGCCAGTAGTGTGCTCTATCCTCCCTACGAGCAGTACTTC. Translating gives CASSVLYPPYEQYF.

The CDR3 region has the DNA TGTGCCAGCTCGGGGGACAGGGGGACTGAAGCTTTCTTT. Its translation is CASSGDRGTEAFF. V and J are TRBV18 and TRBJ1-1, with TRBD1 matching 11 bases. The CDR3 is 13 residues long. Germline assignment: CDR1 KGHSH and CDR2 LQKENI. Trimming took 6 bases from V and 5 from J; bases not matched to a gene: 2.

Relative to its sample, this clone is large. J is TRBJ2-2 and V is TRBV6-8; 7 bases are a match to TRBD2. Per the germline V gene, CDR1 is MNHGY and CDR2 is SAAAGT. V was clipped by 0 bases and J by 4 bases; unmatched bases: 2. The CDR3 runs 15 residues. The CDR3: CASSYSSGITGELFF. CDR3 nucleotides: TGTGCCAGCAGTTACTCGAGCGGGATCACCGGGGAGCTGTTTTTT.

The CDR3 DNA follows: TGCGCCAGCAGCTTGGGGGGTTGGACTAGCGACGAGCAGTACTTC. This gives the protein CASSLGGWTSDEQYF. J is TRBJ2-7 and V is TRBV5-1, with 9 bases aligning to TRBD2. This CDR3 comprises 15 residues. Germline V gene data show CDR1 as SGHRS and CDR2 as YFSETQ. With 0 bases clipped from V and 5 bases from J, the junction kept 6 bases outside the gene matches.

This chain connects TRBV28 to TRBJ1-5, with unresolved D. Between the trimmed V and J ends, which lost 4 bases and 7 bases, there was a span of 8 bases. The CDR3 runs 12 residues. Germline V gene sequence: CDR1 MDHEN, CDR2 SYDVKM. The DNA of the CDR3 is TGTGCCAGCAGTTCCTGGGAACAGCCCCAGCATTTT. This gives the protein CASSSWEQPQHF.

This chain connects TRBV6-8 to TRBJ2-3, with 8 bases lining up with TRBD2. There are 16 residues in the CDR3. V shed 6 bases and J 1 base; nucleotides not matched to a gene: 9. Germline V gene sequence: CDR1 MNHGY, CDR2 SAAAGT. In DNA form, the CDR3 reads TGTGCCAGCAGCCCTGAGGTGACTAGCGGCACAGATACGCAGTATTTT. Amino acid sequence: CASSPEVTSGTDTQYF.

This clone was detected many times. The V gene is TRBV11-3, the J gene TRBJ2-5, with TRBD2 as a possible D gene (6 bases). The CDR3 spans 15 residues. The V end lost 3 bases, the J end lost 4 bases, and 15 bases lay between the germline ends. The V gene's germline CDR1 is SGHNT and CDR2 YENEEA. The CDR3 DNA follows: TGTGCCAGCAGCTTTTCTGCCCTGGGAGGAGAGACCCAGTACTTC. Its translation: CASSFSALGGETQYF. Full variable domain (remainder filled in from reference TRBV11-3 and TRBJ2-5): EAGVVQSPRYKIIEKKQPVAFWCNPISGHNTLYWYLQNLGQGPELLIRYENEEAVDDSQLPKDRFSAERLKGVDSTLKIQPAELGDSAVYLCASSFSALGGETQYFGPGTRLLVL.

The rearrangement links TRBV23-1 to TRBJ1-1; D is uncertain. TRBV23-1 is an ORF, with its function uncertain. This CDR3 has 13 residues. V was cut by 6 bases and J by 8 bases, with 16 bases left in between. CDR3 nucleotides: TGCGCCAGCAGCTTGGTGGTGCCCACAGAAGCTTTCTTT. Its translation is CASSLVVPTEAFF.

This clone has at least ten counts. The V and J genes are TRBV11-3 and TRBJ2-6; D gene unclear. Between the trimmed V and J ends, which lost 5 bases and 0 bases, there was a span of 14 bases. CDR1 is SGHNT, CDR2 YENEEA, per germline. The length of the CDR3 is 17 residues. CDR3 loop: CASSQGLLASGANVLTF. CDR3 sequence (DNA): TGTGCCAGCAGCCAAGGTTTGTTGGCCTCTGGGGCCAACGTCCTGACTTTC.

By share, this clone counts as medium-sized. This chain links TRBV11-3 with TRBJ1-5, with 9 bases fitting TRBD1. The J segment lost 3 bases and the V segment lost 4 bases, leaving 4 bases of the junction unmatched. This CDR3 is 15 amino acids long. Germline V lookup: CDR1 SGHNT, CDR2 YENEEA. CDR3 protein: CASSSRDRVNQPQHF. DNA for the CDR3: TGTGCCAGCAGCTCCCGGGACAGGGTCAATCAGCCCCAGCATTTT.

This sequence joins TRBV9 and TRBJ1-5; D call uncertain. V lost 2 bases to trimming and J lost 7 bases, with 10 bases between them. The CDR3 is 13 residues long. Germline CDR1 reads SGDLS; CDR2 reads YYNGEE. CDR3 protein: CASSVDFMQPQHF. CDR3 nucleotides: TGTGCCAGCAGCGTTGACTTTATGCAGCCCCAGCATTTT.

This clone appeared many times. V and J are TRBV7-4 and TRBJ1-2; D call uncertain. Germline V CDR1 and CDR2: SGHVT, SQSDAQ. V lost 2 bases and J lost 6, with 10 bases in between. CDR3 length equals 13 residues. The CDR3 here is CASSLYSGDGYTF. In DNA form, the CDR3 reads TGTGCCAGCAGCTTATATAGCGGGGATGGCTACACCTTC.

The DNA of the CDR3 is TGCGCCAGCAGCGGGGCTAGCCGAAACACAGATACGCAGTATTTT. Translation gives CASSGASRNTDTQYF. J is TRBJ2-3 and V is TRBV5-1; either TRBD1 or TRBD2 may supply D (5 bases each). Trimming left V 4 bases short and J 2 bases short, with 14 bases between. Germline CDR1 reads SGHRS; CDR2 reads YFSETQ. The CDR3 consists of 15 residues.